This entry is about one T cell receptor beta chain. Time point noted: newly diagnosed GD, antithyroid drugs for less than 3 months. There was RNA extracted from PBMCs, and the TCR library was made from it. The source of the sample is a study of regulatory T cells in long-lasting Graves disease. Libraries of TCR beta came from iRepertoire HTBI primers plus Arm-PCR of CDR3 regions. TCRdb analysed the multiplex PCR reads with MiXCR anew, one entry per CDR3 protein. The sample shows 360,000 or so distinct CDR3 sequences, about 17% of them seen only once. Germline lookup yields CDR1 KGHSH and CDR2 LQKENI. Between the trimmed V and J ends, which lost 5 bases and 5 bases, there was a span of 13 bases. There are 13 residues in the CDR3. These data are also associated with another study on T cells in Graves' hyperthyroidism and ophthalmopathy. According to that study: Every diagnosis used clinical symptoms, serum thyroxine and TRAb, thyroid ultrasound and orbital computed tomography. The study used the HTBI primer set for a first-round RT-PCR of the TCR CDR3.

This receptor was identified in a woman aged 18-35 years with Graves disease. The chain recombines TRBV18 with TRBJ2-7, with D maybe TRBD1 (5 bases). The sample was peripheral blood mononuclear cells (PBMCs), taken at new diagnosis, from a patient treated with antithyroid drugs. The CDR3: CASSILPGNEQYF. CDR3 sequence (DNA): TGTGCCAGCTCAATCCTCCCAGGGAACGAGCAGTACTTC.